The following is a TCR beta chain sequence with its context. Antigen unknown. The data stem from a study of early T cells in non-severe SARS-CoV-2 infection. Whole-study findings and limits: Private and CD4 specificities were missed by VDJdb matching, which favored anti-spike CD8 responses.

Unique molecular identifiers were affixed to single, distinct cDNA molecules. TCRdb fed the 5' RACE reads into MiXCR, producing one record per CDR3 protein. Of some 77,000 distinct CDR3 sequences in the sample, about a sixth were seen once. The CDR3 is 12 amino acids. Trimming shortened V by 5 bases and J by 9 bases, and 8 bases separated the two germline ends. The rearrangement uses TRBV12-3 or TRBV12-4 and TRBJ1-6, with a possible D match to TRBD1 (6 bases). The sequenced sample consisted of whole blood. The receptor's source is an adult who was a healthcare worker with PCR-confirmed SARS-CoV-2 infection or an uninfected control (not recorded which). CDR3 nucleotides: TGTGCCAGCAGTGAGGGGGGTTCACCCCTCCACTTT. Its translation is CASSEGGSPLHF.